This passage covers 10 T cell receptor beta chains from one sample sequenced in a study of blood T cell repertoires in COVID-19. Here immunoSEQ multiplex PCR was the method, and the copy in TCRdb shows in-frame clones only, minus some. The sample lists about 150,000 clones; 80% to 90% were seen once. The sequenced material came from peripheral blood. These receptors were taken from a man older than 75 with acute or convalescent COVID-19.

This clone came up many times. The CDR3 reads CASSRGLAGPSYEQYF. In DNA, the CDR3 is TGTGCCAGCAGCAGAGGACTAGCGGGCCCCTCCTACGAGCAGTACTTC. V is TRBV14 and J is TRBJ2-7, with TRBD2 matching 11 bases. V lost 5 bases and J lost 0; bases outside the gene matches: 6. Germline CDR1 is SGHDN and CDR2 is FVKESK. The CDR3 has 16 residues.

This clone appeared a few times. J is TRBJ2-1 and V is TRBV12-5, with 8 bases lining up with TRBD2. Unmatched junction bases numbered 15, after V lost 6 bases and J lost 8 bases. The CDR3 loop spans 16 amino acids. Germline V gene sequence: CDR1 LGHNT, CDR2 FRNRAP. The CDR3 coding sequence is TGTGCTAGTGGCCCGAACTCCGGCGGGGGGTGGTATGAGCAGTTCTTC. As protein: CASGPNSGGGWYEQFF.

The chain has TRBV12-5 and TRBJ2-2; unclear D gene. This CDR3 has 14 residues. With 9 bases removed from V and 0 bases from J, the gap between germline ends came to 11 bases. The germline V gene has CDR1 LGHNT and CDR2 FRNRAP. The DNA of the CDR3 is TGTGCTAGCGGAGCGTACCCGAACACCGGGGAGCTGTTTTTT. Protein: CASGAYPNTGELFF.

CDR3 DNA: TGTGCCACCAGTGATTTGGCAGGGGACTACACAGATACGCAGTATTTT. This gives the protein CATSDLAGDYTDTQYF. This chain uses TRBV24-1 with TRBJ2-3, with a weak D call TRBD2 (7 bases). Germline V gives CDR1 KGHDR, CDR2 SFDVKD. The CDR3 is made up of 16 amino acids. V gave up 0 bases and J gave up 2 bases, with 11 bases separating them.

The chain uses TRBV12-3 or TRBV12-4 and TRBJ1-5; no clear D. The CDR3 is made up of 13 amino acids. Between the trimmed V and J ends, which lost 2 bases and 8 bases, there was a span of 10 bases. The CDR3 region is CASSLSEEEPQHF. The CDR3 DNA reads TGTGCCAGCAGTTTATCCGAGGAAGAGCCCCAGCATTTT.

The chain joins TRBV10-1 to TRBJ1-5; tentative D call: TRBD1 (6 bases). The CDR3 consists of 13 residues. Trimming cost V 3 bases and J 5 bases, with 8 bases left between them. Germline CDR1 is WNHNN and CDR2 is SYGVQD (reference sequence). CDR3 nucleotide sequence: TGCGCCAGCAGTGACTACAGGGATCAGCCCCAGCATTTT. Its protein is CASSDYRDQPQHF.

The chain carries TRBV28 and TRBJ2-7; D gene unclear. The V end lost 5 bases, the J end lost 3 bases, and 14 bases lay between the germline ends. Germline values: CDR1 MDHEN, CDR2 SYDVKM. The length of the CDR3 is 14 residues. The CDR3: CASSNLPGDYEQYF. The CDR3, as DNA: TGTGCCAGCAGTAACCTGCCTGGAGACTACGAGCAGTACTTC. Full variable domain (missing parts from reference TRBV28 and TRBJ2-7): DVKVTQSSRYLVKRTGEKVFLECVQDMDHENMFWYRQDPGLGLRLIYFSYDVKMKEKGDIPEGYSVSREKKERFSLILESASTNQTSMYLCASSNLPGDYEQYFGPGTRLTVT.

This chain uses TRBV18 with TRBJ2-4; D possibly corresponds to TRBD2 (5 bases). Germline V gene lookup returns CDR1 KGHSH and CDR2 LQKENI. V lost 5 bases and J lost 6, with 14 bases in between. There are 14 residues in the CDR3. CDR3 protein: CASSSTDSGNIQYF. The CDR3 region has the DNA TGTGCCAGCTCATCGACGGACTCTGGAAACATTCAGTACTTC. Drawing the rest from reference TRBV18 and TRBJ2-4, the complete variable domain is NAGVMQNPRHLVRRRGQEARLRCSPMKGHSHVYWYRQLPEEGLKFMVYLQKENIIDESGMPKERFSAEFPKEGPSILRIQQVVRGDSAAYFCASSSTDSGNIQYFGAGTRLSVL.

J is TRBJ1-6 and V is TRBV3-1 (or the pseudogene TRBV3-2); TRBD1 might be the D (6 bases). The CDR3 sequence is 16 residues long. CDR1 and CDR2 from the germline V gene are LGHDT and YNNKEL (reference sequence). The germline V and J ends were trimmed by 1 base and 7 bases, with 14 bases remaining between them. In nucleotides, the CDR3 is TGTGCCAGCAGCCAAGTTGGGGGGCGGGGGAATTCACCCCTCCACTTT. Its translation is CASSQVGGRGNSPLHF.

The rearrangement joins TRBV29-1 to TRBJ1-2; perhaps TRBD1 as D (5 bases). The CDR3 runs to 13 residues. The ends were cut back, 5 bases at V and 1 base at J, with 11 bases in the middle. The V gene's germline CDR1 is SQVTM and CDR2 ANQGSEA. Here the CDR3 DNA reads TGCAGCGTTTTCCTCGACAGTAACTATGGCTACACCTTC. Its translation is CSVFLDSNYGYTF.